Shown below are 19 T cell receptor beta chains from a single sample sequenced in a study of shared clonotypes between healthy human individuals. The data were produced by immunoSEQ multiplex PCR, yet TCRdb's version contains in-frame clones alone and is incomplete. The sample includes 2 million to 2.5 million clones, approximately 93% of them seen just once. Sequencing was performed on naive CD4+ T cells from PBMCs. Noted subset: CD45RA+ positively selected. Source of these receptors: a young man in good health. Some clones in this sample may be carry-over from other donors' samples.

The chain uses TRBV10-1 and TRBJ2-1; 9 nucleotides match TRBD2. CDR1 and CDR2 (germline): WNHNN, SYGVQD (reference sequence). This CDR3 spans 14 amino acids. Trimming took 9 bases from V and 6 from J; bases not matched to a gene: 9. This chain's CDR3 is CARKLAGGGNEQFF. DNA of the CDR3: TGCGCCAGGAAACTAGCGGGTGGTGGCAATGAGCAGTTCTTC.

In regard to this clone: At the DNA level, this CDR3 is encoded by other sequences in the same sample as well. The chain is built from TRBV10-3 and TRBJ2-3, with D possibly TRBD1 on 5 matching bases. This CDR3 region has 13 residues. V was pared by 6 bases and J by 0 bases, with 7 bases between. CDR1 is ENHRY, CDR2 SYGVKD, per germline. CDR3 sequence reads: CAISDRSTDTQYF. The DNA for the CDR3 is TGTGCCATCAGCGACAGAAGCACAGATACGCAGTATTTT.

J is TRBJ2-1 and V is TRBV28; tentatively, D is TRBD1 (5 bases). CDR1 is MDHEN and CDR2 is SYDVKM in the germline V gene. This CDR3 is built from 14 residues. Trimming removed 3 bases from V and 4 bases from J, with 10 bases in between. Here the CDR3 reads CASSFTGAYNEQFF. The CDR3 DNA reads TGTGCCAGCAGTTTCACAGGCGCTTACAATGAGCAGTTCTTC. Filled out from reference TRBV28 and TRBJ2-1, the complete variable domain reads DVKVTQSSRYLVKRTGEKVFLECVQDMDHENMFWYRQDPGLGLRLIYFSYDVKMKEKGDIPEGYSVSREKKERFSLILESASTNQTSMYLCASSFTGAYNEQFFGPGTRLTVL.

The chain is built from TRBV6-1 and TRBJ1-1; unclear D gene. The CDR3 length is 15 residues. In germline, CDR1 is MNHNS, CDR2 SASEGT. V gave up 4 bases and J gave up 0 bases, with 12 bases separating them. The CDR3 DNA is TGTGCCAGCAGTGTAAGGTCCCCGGTGAACACTGAAGCTTTCTTT. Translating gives CASSVRSPVNTEAFF.

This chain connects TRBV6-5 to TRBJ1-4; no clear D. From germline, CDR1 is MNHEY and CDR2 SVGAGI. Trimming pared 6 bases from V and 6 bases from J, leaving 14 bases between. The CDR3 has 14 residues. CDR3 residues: CASRTFGRDEKLFF. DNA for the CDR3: TGTGCCAGCAGGACCTTCGGGCGGGATGAAAAACTGTTTTTT.

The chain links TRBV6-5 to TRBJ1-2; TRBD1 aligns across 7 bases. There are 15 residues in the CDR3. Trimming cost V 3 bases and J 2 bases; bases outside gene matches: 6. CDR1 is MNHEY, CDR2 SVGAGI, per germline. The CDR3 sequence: CASSYAGQVNYGYTF. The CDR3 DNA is TGTGCCAGCAGTTATGCCGGACAGGTGAACTATGGCTACACCTTC.

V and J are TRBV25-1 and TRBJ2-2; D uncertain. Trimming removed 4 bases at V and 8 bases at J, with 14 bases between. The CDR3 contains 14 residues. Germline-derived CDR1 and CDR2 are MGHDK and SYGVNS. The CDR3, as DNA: TGTGCCAGCAGTGGACTCGGCGCGCTAGGGGAGCTGTTTTTT. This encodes CASSGLGALGELFF.

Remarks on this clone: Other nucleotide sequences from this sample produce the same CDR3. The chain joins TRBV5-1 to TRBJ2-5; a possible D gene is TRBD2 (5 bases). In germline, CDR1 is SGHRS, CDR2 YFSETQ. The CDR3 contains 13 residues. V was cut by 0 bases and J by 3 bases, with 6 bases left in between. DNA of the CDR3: TGCGCCAGCAGCTTGGGAGGGAAAGAGACCCAGTACTTC. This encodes CASSLGGKETQYF.

CDR3 bases: TGTGCCAGCTCACGTTCTTCGACCGTGGGGACAGGGTTTCAGGCCTCTGGTACGCAGTATTTT. Translating it yields CASSRSSTVGTGFQASGTQYF. The rearrangement uses TRBV18 and TRBJ2-3, with 9 bases matching TRBD1. The V gene end was trimmed by 4 bases and the J gene end by 8 bases; junction bases not matched to a gene: 28. CDR1 is KGHSH and CDR2 is LQKENI in the germline V gene. The length of the CDR3 is 21 residues.

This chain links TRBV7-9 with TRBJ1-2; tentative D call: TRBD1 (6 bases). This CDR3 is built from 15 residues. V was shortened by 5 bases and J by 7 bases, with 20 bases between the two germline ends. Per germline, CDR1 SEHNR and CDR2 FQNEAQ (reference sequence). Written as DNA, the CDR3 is TGTGCCAGCAGCATCCTCGGGGGCGCTGGTGTTGGCTACACCTTC. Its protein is CASSILGGAGVGYTF.

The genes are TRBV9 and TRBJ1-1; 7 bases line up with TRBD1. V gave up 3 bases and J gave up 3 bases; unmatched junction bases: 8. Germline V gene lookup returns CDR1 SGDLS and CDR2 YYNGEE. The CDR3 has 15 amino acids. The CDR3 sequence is CASSGRQGKDTEAFF. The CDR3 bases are TGTGCCAGCAGCGGCCGACAGGGTAAGGACACTGAAGCTTTCTTT.

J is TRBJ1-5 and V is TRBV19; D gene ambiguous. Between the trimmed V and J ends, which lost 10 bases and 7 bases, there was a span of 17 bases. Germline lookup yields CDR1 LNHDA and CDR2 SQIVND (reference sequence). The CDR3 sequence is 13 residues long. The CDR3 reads CAITAGSLQPQHF. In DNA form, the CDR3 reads TGTGCCATTACGGCGGGGAGTTTGCAGCCCCAGCATTTT.

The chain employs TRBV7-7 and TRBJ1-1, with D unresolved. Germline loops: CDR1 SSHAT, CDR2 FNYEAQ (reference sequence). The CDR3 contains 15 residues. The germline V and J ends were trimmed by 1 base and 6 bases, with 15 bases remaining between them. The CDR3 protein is CASSLDEQFSSEAFF. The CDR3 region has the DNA TGTGCCAGCAGCTTAGACGAACAATTTAGCTCTGAAGCTTTCTTT.

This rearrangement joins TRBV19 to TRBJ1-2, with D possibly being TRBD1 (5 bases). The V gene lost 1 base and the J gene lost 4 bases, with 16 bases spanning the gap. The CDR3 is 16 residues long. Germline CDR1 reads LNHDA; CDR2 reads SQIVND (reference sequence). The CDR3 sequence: CASSIVGAGRIYGYTF. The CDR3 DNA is TGTGCCAGTAGTATAGTCGGGGCAGGGAGGATCTATGGCTACACCTTC. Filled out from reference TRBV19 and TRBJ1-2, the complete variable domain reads DGGITQSPKYLFRKEGQNVTLSCEQNLNHDAMYWYRQDPGQGLRLIYYSQIVNDFQKGDIAEGYSVSREKKESFPLTVTSAQKNPTAFYLCASSIVGAGRIYGYTFGSGTRLTVV.

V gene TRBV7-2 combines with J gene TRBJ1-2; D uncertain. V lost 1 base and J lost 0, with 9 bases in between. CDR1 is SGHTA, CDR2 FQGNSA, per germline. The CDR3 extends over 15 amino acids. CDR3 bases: TGTGCCAGCAGCTTAGTGTCGGATACTAACTATGGCTACACCTTC. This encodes CASSLVSDTNYGYTF.

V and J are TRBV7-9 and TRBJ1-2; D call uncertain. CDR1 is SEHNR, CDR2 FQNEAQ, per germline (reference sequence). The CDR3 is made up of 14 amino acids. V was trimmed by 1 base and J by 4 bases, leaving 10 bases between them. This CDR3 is CASSLEASGYGYTF. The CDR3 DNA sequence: TGTGCCAGCAGCTTAGAGGCGTCCGGCTATGGCTACACCTTC.

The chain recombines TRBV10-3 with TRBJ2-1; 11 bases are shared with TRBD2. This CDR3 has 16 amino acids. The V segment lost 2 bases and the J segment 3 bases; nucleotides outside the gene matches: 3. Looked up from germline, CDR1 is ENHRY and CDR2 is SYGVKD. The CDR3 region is CAISEQGLAGYNEQFF. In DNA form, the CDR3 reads TGTGCCATCAGTGAGCAAGGACTAGCGGGCTACAATGAGCAGTTCTTC.

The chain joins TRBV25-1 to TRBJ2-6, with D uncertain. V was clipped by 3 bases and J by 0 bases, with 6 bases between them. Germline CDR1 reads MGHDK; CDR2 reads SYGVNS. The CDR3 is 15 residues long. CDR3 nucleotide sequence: TGTGCCAGCAGTGATATAGTCTCTGGGGCCAACGTCCTGACTTTC. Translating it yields CASSDIVSGANVLTF.

DNA of the CDR3: TGTGCCAGCAGTGTAAGTAGCGGCGGGAACACTGAAGCTTTCTTT. As protein: CASSVSSGGNTEAFF. The chain links TRBV6-1 to TRBJ1-1; the D is unclear. With 4 bases removed from V and 1 base from J, the gap between germline ends came to 13 bases. The germline V gene has CDR1 MNHNS and CDR2 SASEGT. This CDR3 is built from 15 residues.